These 32 T cell receptor beta chains came from one sample sequenced in a study of early T cells in non-severe SARS-CoV-2 infection. MiXCR, applied by TCRdb to the 5' RACE reads, yields one record per CDR3 protein. The top ten hold 7.3% of the sample, which has about 70,000 distinct CDR3 sequences, about 5% seen once. The material sequenced was whole blood, taken at baseline. The receptors here all came from an adult who was a healthcare worker with PCR-confirmed SARS-CoV-2 infection or an uninfected control (not recorded which).

This clonotype appeared many times. The chain links TRBV10-2 to TRBJ2-3, with 8 bases lining up with TRBD1. With V trimmed by 6 bases and J by 2 bases, 4 bases remained unmatched. The CDR3 covers 14 residues. Germline V CDR1 and CDR2: WSHSY, SAAADI. CDR3 protein: CASSPDRATDTQYF. The CDR3 nucleotides read TGCGCCAGCAGCCCGGACAGGGCCACAGATACGCAGTATTTT.

In its sample, this clonotype was seen many times. The V call is TRBV15, the J call TRBJ2-1; 7 bases match TRBD1. Losses at the gene ends were 3 bases for V and 1 base for J; bases not matched to a gene: 0. The V gene's germline CDR1 is LNHNV and CDR2 YYDKDF (reference sequence). The CDR3 loop spans 14 amino acids. The CDR3 loop reads CATSRDRSYNEQFF. The CDR3 nucleotides are TGTGCCACCAGCAGGGACAGGTCCTACAATGAGCAGTTCTTC.

The chain carries TRBV30 and TRBJ2-7; unclear D gene. Germline CDR1 and CDR2: GTSNPN and SVGIG (reference sequence). CDR3 length: 12 amino acids. The V gene lost 5 bases and the J gene lost 0 bases, with 8 bases spanning the gap. The DNA of the CDR3 is TGTGCCTGGGGATCAAGCTCCTACGAGCAGTACTTC. Its translation is CAWGSSSYEQYF.

In DNA form, the CDR3 reads TGTGCCAGCAGCCCGTTCTGGGTCGAGGGCACTGAAGCTTTCTTT. This gives the protein CASSPFWVEGTEAFF. This chain connects TRBV27 to TRBJ1-1; unclear D gene. The CDR3 runs to 15 residues. Germline V CDR1 and CDR2: MNHEY, SMNVEV (reference sequence). The V and J ends lost 6 bases and 4 bases respectively, with 18 bases between them.

The rearrangement joins TRBV2 to TRBJ2-7; 8 bases map to TRBD2. The CDR3 spans 14 residues. The trim removed 3 bases at V and 3 bases at J, leaving 4 bases unmatched. Germline loops: CDR1 SNHLY, CDR2 FYNNEI. CDR3 DNA: TGTGCCAGCAGTGACGGGGGGGCCAACTACGAGCAGTACTTC. This sequence encodes CASSDGGANYEQYF.

This chain joins TRBV6-5 and TRBJ2-3; the D call may be TRBD1 or TRBD2 (5 bases each). Germline lookup yields CDR1 MNHEY and CDR2 SVGAGI. The CDR3 is made up of 12 amino acids. CDR3: CATGRATDTQYF. The CDR3 DNA reads TGTGCGACGGGACGAGCCACAGATACGCAGTATTTT.

This clonotype was detected ten times or more. This rearrangement joins TRBV20-1 to TRBJ2-4, with 10 bases identical to TRBD1. The CDR3 length is 15 residues. V gave up 0 bases and J gave up 7 bases; unmatched junction bases: 6. The germline V gene has CDR1 DFQATT and CDR2 SNEGSKA (reference sequence). The CDR3 region has the DNA TGCAGTGCTAGAGATCCAGGACAGGGGGTTAACATTCAGTACTTC. Translating it yields CSARDPGQGVNIQYF.

This clonotype was observed a handful of times. The chain employs TRBV2 and TRBJ2-7; weak D call: TRBD1 (5 bases). CDR1 and CDR2 from the germline V gene are SNHLY and FYNNEI. V gave up 3 bases and J gave up 4 bases, with 13 bases separating them. This CDR3 region has 14 residues. CDR3 sequence: CASSDVDSVYEQYF. CDR3 nucleotides: TGTGCCAGCAGTGATGTAGACAGTGTGTACGAGCAGTACTTC.

This clonotype was detected a few times. This chain joins TRBV28 and TRBJ2-7; D is uncertain. The germline V gene encodes CDR1 MDHEN and CDR2 SYDVKM. The length of the CDR3 is 14 residues. V was shortened by 2 bases and J by 3 bases, with 11 bases between the two germline ends. The CDR3 bases are TGTGCCAGCAGTTTACCGCAGCAGGTCTACGAGCAGTACTTC. This codes for CASSLPQQVYEQYF.

This clonotype showed up many times. The genes are TRBV6-6 and TRBJ1-4; D possibly corresponds to TRBD1 (5 bases). V was pared by 0 bases and J by 5 bases, with 13 bases between. Germline CDR1 MNHNY, CDR2 SVGAGI (reference sequence). The CDR3 runs to 16 residues. The CDR3 nucleotides are TGTGCCAGCAGTTACTCGGCCGCCGGGGGGAATGAAAAACTGTTTTTT. Translating gives CASSYSAAGGNEKLFF.

Of note for this clonotype: The CDR3 ends on some other residue instead of the conserved phenylalanine or tryptophan, so this is likely a read error. This rearrangement joins TRBV7-3 to TRBJ1-1; no reliable D call. The CDR3 covers 13 residues. Trimming removed 0 bases at V and 0 bases at J, with 2 bases between. Germline V lookup: CDR1 SGHTA, CDR2 FQGTGA. The CDR3 loop is CASSLTVNTEAFS. DNA of the CDR3: TGTGCCAGCAGCTTAACCGTGAACACTGAAGCTTTCTCT.

This clonotype has a handful of counts. The chain links TRBV28 to TRBJ1-4; 12 bases are shared with TRBD1. CDR1 is MDHEN and CDR2 is SYDVKM in the germline V gene. This CDR3 has 15 amino acids. After removal of 7 bases from V and 10 bases from J, the junction contained 10 bases not matched to a gene. The CDR3 bases are TGTGCCAGCACCAAAAGGGGGACAGGGGGCGGAAAACTGTTTTTT. Its protein is CASTKRGTGGGKLFF.

This clonotype has at least ten counts. The V call is TRBV7-9, the J call TRBJ2-7, with D unresolved. Per germline, CDR1 SEHNR and CDR2 FQNEAQ (reference sequence). CDR3 length: 11 amino acids. V gave up 4 bases and J gave up 7 bases, with 8 bases separating them. The CDR3 loop is CASSSLGEQYF. CDR3 bases: TGTGCCAGCAGCTCCCTGGGTGAGCAGTACTTC.

CDR3 nucleotide sequence: TGTGCCAGCAGTTACACCGGGCCGGACAGGGGGAACTATGGCTACACCTTC. It encodes CASSYTGPDRGNYGYTF. The chain links TRBV6-5 to TRBJ1-2; 10 nucleotides agree with TRBD1. Germline-derived CDR1 and CDR2 are MNHEY and SVGAGI. Trimming at V came to 2 bases and at J to 2 bases, leaving 8 bases not matched to a gene. The CDR3 sequence is 17 residues long.

This clonotype was detected ten times or more. The chain joins TRBV11-1 to TRBJ2-1, with 7 nucleotides matching TRBD1. This CDR3 contains 15 residues. Losses at the gene ends were 1 base for V and 1 base for J; bases not matched to a gene: 1. CDR1 SGHAT and CDR2 FQDESV come from the germline V gene (reference sequence). CDR3 residues: CASSLEGASYNEQFF. For the CDR3, the DNA is TGTGCCAGCAGCTTAGAGGGGGCTTCCTACAATGAGCAGTTCTTC.

Ten or more counts support this clonotype. This chain joins TRBV6-1 and TRBJ2-1; 14 nucleotides align to TRBD2. Germline loops: CDR1 MNHNS, CDR2 SASEGT. This CDR3 is built from 18 residues. J was trimmed by 5 bases and V by 0 bases; bases with no gene match: 6. In DNA form, the CDR3 reads TGTGCCAGCAGTGAAGCGCTTTCGGGACTAGCGGGAGACAATGAGCAGTTCTTC. Its translation is CASSEALSGLAGDNEQFF.

This clonotype was seen ten or more times. This rearrangement joins TRBV5-1 to TRBJ2-3, with D possibly TRBD2 on 5 matching bases. The CDR3 consists of 15 residues. The V gene's germline CDR1 is SGHRS and CDR2 YFSETQ. Trimming took off 0 bases at V and 1 base at J, with 9 bases between the two ends. CDR3 loop: CASSLEARGTDTQYF. The CDR3 region has the DNA TGCGCCAGCAGCTTGGAGGCGAGGGGCACAGATACGCAGTATTTT.

This clonotype was observed a few times. This chain links TRBV11-2 with TRBJ2-4; TRBD2 might be the D (6 bases). The V gene lost 5 bases and the J gene lost 1 base, with 18 bases spanning the gap. CDR3 length: 17 amino acids. Germline assignment: CDR1 SGHAT and CDR2 FQNNGV. The CDR3 region has the DNA TGTGCCAGCAGCCCGGGACTCCCGGGTGTGGCCAAAAACATTCAGTACTTC. This encodes CASSPGLPGVAKNIQYF.

J is TRBJ2-4 and V is TRBV19; perhaps D is TRBD1 or TRBD2 (5 bases each). Trimming shortened V by 4 bases and J by 6 bases, and 13 bases separated the two germline ends. In germline, CDR1 is LNHDA, CDR2 SQIVND (reference sequence). The CDR3 covers 14 residues. The CDR3 DNA reads as TGTGCCAGTAGTACTAGGGGAGTGGGAAACATTCAGTACTTC. It is translated as CASSTRGVGNIQYF.

This chain links TRBV12-3 or TRBV12-4 with TRBJ1-5; D is ambiguous. Trimming cost V 1 base and J 3 bases, with 10 bases left between them. The CDR3 contains 15 residues. This CDR3 is CASSLGGRANQPQHF. CDR3 bases: TGTGCCAGCAGTTTAGGGGGAAGGGCCAATCAGCCCCAGCATTTT.

This clonotype appeared a few times. CDR3 region: CASSDYLSGGDYEQYF. The CDR3 region has the DNA TGTGCCAGCAGTGACTATCTTAGCGGGGGGGACTACGAGCAGTACTTC. This chain links TRBV6-1 with TRBJ2-7; 11 positions match TRBD2. The junction had 7 bases not matched to a gene; V was cut back by 3 bases and J by 3 bases. Germline-derived CDR1 and CDR2 are MNHNS and SASEGT. The CDR3 has 16 amino acids.

There are many counts of this clonotype. The chain carries TRBV27 and TRBJ2-1; TRBD2 aligns across 15 bases. The CDR3 covers 16 residues. With V trimmed by 8 bases and J by 7 bases, 9 bases remained unmatched. Germline assignment: CDR1 MNHEY and CDR2 SMNVEV (reference sequence). CDR3 sequence: CASRGLAGGPGNEQFF. The CDR3 region has the DNA TGTGCCAGCCGTGGACTAGCGGGAGGGCCGGGGAATGAGCAGTTCTTC.

This clonotype was recorded at least ten times. The CDR3 region has the DNA TGTGCCAGCAGCCAGCCCACTAGCGGTACCTACGAGCAGTACTTC. Translated, it gives CASSQPTSGTYEQYF. The chain has TRBV7-9 and TRBJ2-7; 8 bases are a match to TRBD2. V shed 5 bases and J 2 bases; nucleotides not matched to a gene: 8. The V gene's germline CDR1 is SEHNR and CDR2 FQNEAQ (reference sequence). This CDR3 spans 15 amino acids.

This clonotype was observed at least ten times. V gene TRBV20-1 combines with J gene TRBJ2-3; 8 bases match TRBD2. The germline CDR1 and CDR2 sequences are DFQATT and SNEGSKA (reference sequence). CDR3 size: 14 residues. The V segment lost 6 bases and the J segment 5 bases; nucleotides outside the gene matches: 10. CDR3 coding DNA: TGCAGTGCGCAACTTATCGGGAGGGTAGATACGCAGTATTTT. This gives the protein CSAQLIGRVDTQYF.

In this sample, this clonotype turned up many times. This chain links TRBV11-2 with TRBJ2-7, with 9 bases aligning to TRBD2. The CDR3 length is 13 residues. The V gene's germline CDR1 is SGHAT and CDR2 FQNNGV. With 6 bases clipped from V and 4 bases from J, the junction kept 4 bases outside the gene matches. This CDR3 reads CASRPSGTYEQYF. CDR3 DNA: TGTGCCAGCAGGCCTAGCGGGACGTACGAGCAGTACTTC.

This clonotype has ten or more counts. The chain recombines TRBV7-9 with TRBJ2-7; 7 bases are a match to TRBD1. This CDR3 contains 14 residues. With V trimmed by 2 bases and J by 3 bases, 4 bases remained unmatched. Germline lookup yields CDR1 SEHNR and CDR2 FQNEAQ (reference sequence). CDR3 residues: CASSLSTGDYEQYF. In nucleotides, the CDR3 is TGTGCCAGCAGCTTAAGCACAGGGGACTACGAGCAGTACTTC.

The sample holds a few counts of this clonotype. V gene TRBV5-1 combines with J gene TRBJ2-1; TRBD2 agrees at 10 bases. CDR3 size: 16 residues. CDR1 SGHRS and CDR2 YFSETQ come from the germline V gene. V shed 4 bases, J shed 8 bases, and the junction held 12 bases outside the gene matches. Here the CDR3 reads CASSRRTSGGGDEQFF. DNA for the CDR3: TGCGCCAGCAGCCGCCGGACTAGCGGAGGGGGGGATGAGCAGTTCTTC.

This clonotype was detected ten times or more. The V call is TRBV6-1, the J call TRBJ1-4; no definite D call. Germline CDR1 and CDR2: MNHNS and SASEGT. V lost 0 bases and J 7 bases, leaving 15 bases between the germline ends. The CDR3 covers 16 residues. In nucleotides, the CDR3 is TGTGCCAGCAGTGAAGCGTTCGGGCCCGGATTTGAAAAACTGTTTTTT. Translating it yields CASSEAFGPGFEKLFF.

This clonotype was seen repeatedly, ten times or more. This chain uses TRBV2 with TRBJ2-1; unclear D gene. CDR3 size: 14 residues. Germline CDR1 and CDR2: SNHLY and FYNNEI. V was clipped by 3 bases and J by 5 bases, with 11 bases between them. The CDR3 is CASSDGLANNEQFF. In DNA, the CDR3 is TGTGCCAGCAGTGATGGCCTCGCGAACAATGAGCAGTTCTTC.

The genes are TRBV12-3 or TRBV12-4 and TRBJ1-2, with D possibly being TRBD1 (5 bases). The CDR3 has 13 amino acids. Trimming removed 5 bases from V and 0 bases from J, with 7 bases in between. In DNA, the CDR3 is TGTGCCAGCAGTCGACAGACTAACTATGGCTACACCTTC. Its protein product is CASSRQTNYGYTF.

This clonotype was counted at least ten times. Written as DNA, the CDR3 is TGCAGCGTATCTGAAGGGGGAAGCGGGGAGCTGTTTTTT. Translating gives CSVSEGGSGELFF. The rearrangement links TRBV29-1 to TRBJ2-2; a weak D match, TRBD1 (6 bases). Germline CDR1 is SQVTM and CDR2 is ANQGSEA. The CDR3 has 13 residues. Trimming left V 6 bases short and J 7 bases short, with 15 bases between.

The sample holds many counts of this clonotype. The V call is TRBV19, the J call TRBJ2-1; 11 bases are a match to TRBD2. Unmatched junction bases numbered 3, after V lost 3 bases and J lost 5 bases. This CDR3 comprises 15 residues. Per germline, CDR1 LNHDA and CDR2 SQIVND (reference sequence). The CDR3 DNA is TGTGCCAGTAGTATGGGGACTAGCGGTGACAATGAGCAGTTCTTC. It is translated as CASSMGTSGDNEQFF.